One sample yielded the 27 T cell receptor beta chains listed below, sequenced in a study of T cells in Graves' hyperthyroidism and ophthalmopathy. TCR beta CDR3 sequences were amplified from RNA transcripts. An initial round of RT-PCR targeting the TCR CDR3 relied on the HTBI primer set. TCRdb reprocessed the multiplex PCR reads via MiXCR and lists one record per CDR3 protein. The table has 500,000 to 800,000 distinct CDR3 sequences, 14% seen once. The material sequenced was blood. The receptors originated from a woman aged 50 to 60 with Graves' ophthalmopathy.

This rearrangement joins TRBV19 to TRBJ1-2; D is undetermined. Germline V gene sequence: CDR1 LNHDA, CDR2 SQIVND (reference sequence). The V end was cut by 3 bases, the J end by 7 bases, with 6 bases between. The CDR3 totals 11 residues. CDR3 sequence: CASSIESGYTF. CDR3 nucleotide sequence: TGTGCCAGTAGTATTGAGTCTGGCTACACCTTC.

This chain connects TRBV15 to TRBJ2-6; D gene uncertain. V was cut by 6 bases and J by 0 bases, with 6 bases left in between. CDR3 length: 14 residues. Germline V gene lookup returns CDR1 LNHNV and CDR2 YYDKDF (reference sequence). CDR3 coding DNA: TGTGCCACCAGTGTCAACTCTGGGGCCAACGTCCTGACTTTC. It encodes CATSVNSGANVLTF.

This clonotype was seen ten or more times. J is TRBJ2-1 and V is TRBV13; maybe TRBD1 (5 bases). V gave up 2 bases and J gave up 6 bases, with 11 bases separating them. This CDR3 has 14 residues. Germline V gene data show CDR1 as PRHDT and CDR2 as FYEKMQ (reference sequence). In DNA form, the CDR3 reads TGTGCCAGCAGCTTAATAGTGACAGCCAATGAGCAGTTCTTC. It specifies CASSLIVTANEQFF.

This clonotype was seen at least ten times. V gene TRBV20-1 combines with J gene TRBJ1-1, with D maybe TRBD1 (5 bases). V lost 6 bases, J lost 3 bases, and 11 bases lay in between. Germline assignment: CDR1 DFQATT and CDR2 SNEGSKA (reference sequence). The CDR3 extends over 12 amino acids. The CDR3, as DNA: TGCAGTGCCCTACAGGAGTACACTGAAGCTTTCTTT. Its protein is CSALQEYTEAFF.

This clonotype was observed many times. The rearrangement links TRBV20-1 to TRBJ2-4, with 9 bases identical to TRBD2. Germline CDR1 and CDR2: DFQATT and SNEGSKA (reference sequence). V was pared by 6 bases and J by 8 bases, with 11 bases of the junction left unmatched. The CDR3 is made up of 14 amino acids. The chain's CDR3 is CSAPPSGIPYIQYF. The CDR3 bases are TGCAGTGCCCCGCCTAGCGGGATACCGTACATTCAGTACTTC.

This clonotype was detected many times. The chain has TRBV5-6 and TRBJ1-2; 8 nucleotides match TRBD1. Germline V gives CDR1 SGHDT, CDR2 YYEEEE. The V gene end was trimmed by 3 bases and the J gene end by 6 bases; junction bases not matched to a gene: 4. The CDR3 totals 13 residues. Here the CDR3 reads CASSSTGVHGYTF. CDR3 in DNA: TGTGCCAGCAGCTCGACAGGGGTCCATGGCTACACCTTC.

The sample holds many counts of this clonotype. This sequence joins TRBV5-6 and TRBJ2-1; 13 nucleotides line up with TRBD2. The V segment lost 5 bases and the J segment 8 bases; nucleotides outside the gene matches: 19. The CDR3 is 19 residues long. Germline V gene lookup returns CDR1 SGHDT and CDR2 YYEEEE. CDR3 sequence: CASRLRTSGRPSLGDEQFF. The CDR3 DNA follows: TGTGCCAGCAGGTTACGGACTAGCGGGAGACCCTCGTTGGGCGATGAGCAGTTCTTC.

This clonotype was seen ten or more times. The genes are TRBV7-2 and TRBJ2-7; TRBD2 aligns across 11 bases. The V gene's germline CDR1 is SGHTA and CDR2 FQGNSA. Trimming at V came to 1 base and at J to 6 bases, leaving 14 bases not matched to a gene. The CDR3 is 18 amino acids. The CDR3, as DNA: TGTGCCAGCAGCTTAGGTGCCTTTAGACTAGCGGGGACCTCCGAGCAGTACTTC. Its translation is CASSLGAFRLAGTSEQYF.

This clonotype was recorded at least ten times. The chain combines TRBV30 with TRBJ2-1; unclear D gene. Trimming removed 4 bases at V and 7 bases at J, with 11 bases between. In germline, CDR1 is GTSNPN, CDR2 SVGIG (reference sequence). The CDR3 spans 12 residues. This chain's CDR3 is CAWNSLGNEQFF. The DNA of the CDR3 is TGTGCCTGGAACTCCCTAGGTAATGAGCAGTTCTTC.

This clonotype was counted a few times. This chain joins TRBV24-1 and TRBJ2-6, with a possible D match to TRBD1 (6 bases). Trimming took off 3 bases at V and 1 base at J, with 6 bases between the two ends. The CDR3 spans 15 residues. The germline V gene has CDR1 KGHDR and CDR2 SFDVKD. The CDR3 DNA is TGTGCCACCAGTGATACAGGGTCTGGGGCCAACGTCCTGACTTTC. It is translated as CATSDTGSGANVLTF.

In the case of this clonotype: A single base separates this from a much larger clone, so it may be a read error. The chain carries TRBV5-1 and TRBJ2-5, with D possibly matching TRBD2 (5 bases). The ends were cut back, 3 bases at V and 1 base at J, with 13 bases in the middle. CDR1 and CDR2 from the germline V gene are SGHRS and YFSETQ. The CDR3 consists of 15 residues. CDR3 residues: CASSSEVGFQETQYF. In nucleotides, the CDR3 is TGCGCCAGCAGCTCGGAGGTCGGATTCCAAGAGACCCAGTACTTC.

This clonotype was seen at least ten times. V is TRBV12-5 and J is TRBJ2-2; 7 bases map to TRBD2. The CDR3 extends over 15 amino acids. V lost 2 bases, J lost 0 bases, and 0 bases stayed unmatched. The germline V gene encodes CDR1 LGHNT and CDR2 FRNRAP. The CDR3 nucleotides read TGTGCTAGTGGTTTGCTAGCGGCGAACACCGGGGAGCTGTTTTTT. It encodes CASGLLAANTGELFF.

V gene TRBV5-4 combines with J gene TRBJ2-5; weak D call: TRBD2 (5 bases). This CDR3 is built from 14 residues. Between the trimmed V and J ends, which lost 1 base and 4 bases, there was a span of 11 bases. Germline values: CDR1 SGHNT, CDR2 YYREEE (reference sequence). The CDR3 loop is CASSLTSVGETQYF. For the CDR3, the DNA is TGTGCCAGCAGCTTGACTAGTGTGGGAGAGACCCAGTACTTC. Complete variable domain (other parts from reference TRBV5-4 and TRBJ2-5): ETGVTQSPTHLIKTRGQQVTLRCSSQSGHNTVSWYQQALGQGPQFIFQYYREEENGRGNFPPRFSGLQFPNYSSELNVNALELDDSALYLCASSLTSVGETQYFGPGTRLLVL.

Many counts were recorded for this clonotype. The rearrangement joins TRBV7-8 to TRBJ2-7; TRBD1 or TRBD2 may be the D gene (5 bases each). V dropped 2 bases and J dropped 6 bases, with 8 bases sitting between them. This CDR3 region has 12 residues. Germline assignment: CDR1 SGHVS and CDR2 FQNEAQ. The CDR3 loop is CASSLLRGEQYF. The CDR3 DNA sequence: TGTGCCAGCAGCTTATTGAGGGGCGAGCAGTACTTC.

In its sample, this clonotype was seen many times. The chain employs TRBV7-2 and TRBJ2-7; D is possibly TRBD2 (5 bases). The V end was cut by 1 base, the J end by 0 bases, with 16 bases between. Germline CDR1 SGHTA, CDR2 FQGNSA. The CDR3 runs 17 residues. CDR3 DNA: TGTGCCAGCAGCTTAGAGGGTGGACTTTTTAGCTCCTACGAGCAGTACTTC. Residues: CASSLEGGLFSSYEQYF.

The CDR3 coding sequence is TGTGCCAGCAGCCTCACCTTGGGTCCTAAGTTAAGCTCCTACAATGAGCAGTTCTTC. Translating gives CASSLTLGPKLSSYNEQFF. The chain recombines TRBV7-9 with TRBJ2-1, with unresolved D. Trimming cost V 5 bases and J 0 bases, with 23 bases left between them. CDR1 SEHNR and CDR2 FQNEAQ come from the germline V gene (reference sequence). This CDR3 has 19 residues.

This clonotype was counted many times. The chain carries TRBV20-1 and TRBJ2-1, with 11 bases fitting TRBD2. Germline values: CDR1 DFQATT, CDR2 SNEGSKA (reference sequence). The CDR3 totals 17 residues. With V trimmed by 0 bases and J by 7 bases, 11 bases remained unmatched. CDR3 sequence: CSARESMGLAAGNEQFF. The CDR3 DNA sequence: TGCAGTGCTAGAGAGTCCATGGGACTAGCGGCCGGTAATGAGCAGTTCTTC.

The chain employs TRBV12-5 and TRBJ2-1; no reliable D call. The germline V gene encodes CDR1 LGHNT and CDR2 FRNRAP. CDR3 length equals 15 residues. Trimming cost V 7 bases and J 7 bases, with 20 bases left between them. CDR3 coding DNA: TGTGCTAGTGTATTCACTACAATAGGCTGGAATGAGCAGTTCTTC. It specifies CASVFTTIGWNEQFF.

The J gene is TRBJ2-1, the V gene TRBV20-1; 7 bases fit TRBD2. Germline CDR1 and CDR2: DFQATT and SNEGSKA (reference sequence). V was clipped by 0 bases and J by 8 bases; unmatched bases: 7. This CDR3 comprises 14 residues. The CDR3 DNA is TGCAGTGCTAGAGACCGGACTAGGTCGGATGAGCAGTTCTTC. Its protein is CSARDRTRSDEQFF.

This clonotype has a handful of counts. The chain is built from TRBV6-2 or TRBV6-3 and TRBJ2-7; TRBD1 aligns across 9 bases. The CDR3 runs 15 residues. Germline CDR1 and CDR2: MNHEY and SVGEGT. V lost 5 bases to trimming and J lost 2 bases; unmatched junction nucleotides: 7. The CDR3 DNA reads TGTGCCAGCAGTCACCGACAGGGGGGAACCTACGAGCAGTACTTC. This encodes CASSHRQGGTYEQYF.

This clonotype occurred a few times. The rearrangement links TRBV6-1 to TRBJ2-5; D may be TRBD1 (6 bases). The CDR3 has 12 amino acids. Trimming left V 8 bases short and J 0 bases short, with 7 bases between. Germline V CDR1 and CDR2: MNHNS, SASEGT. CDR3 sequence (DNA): TGTGCCAGCGGGGACAACCAAGAGACCCAGTACTTC. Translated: CASGDNQETQYF.

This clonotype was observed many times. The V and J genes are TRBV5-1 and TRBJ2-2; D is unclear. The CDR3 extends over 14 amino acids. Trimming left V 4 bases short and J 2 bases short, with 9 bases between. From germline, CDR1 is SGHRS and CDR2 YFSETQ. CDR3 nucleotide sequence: TGCGCCAGCAGCCTCCACACCAACACCGGGGAGCTGTTTTTT. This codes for CASSLHTNTGELFF.

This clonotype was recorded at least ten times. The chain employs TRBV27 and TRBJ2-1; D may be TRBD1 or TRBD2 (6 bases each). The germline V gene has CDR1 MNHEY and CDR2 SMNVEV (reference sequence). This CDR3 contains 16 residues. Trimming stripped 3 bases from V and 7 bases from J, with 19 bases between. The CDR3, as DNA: TGTGCCAGCAGTTTGGGGGCCCTAGGAGGGGAGAATGAGCAGTTCTTC. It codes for CASSLGALGGENEQFF.

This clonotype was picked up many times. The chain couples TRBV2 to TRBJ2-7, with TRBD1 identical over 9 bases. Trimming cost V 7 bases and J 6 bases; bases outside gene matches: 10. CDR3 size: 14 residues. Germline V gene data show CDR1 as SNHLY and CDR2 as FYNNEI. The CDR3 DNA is TGTGCCAGCACCTCCGGGACAGGGTTTATCGAGCAGTACTTC. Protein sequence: CASTSGTGFIEQYF.

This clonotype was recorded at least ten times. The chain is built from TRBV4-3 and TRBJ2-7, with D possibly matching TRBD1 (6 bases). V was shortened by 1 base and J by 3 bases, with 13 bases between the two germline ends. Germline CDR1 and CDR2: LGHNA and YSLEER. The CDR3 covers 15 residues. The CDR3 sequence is CASSQGKGVGYEQYF. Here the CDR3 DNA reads TGCGCCAGCAGCCAAGGGAAGGGGGTCGGCTACGAGCAGTACTTC.

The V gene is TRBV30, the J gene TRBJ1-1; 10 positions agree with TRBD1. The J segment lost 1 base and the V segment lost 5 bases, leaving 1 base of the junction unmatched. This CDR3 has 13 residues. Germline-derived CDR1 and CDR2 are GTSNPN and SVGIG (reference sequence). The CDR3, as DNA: TGTGCCTGGGGGGACAGGGGGAACACTGAAGCTTTCTTT. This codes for CAWGDRGNTEAFF.

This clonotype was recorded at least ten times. The CDR3 DNA reads TGTGCCAGCAGGCCGGACAGTGTGAACACTGAAGCTTTCTTT. It encodes CASRPDSVNTEAFF. The V and J genes are TRBV7-2 and TRBJ1-1, with a weak D call TRBD1 (6 bases). The V gene's germline CDR1 is SGHTA and CDR2 FQGNSA. V lost 6 bases, J lost 0 bases, and 11 bases lay in between. The CDR3 runs 14 residues.